One sample yielded the 19 T cell receptor beta chains listed below, sequenced in a study of OX40 agonist ivuxolimab in advanced cancers. Assay used: immunoSEQ multiplex PCR; TCRdb lists only in-frame clones, some missing. Of approximately 90,000 clones listed, about 89% are singletons. The starting material was CD4+ or CD8+ T cells sorted from blood, obtained in a trial of the OX40 agonist ivuxolimab. The receptor source for this set is an adult with an advanced solid tumor such as melanoma, head and neck, liver or kidney cancer.

The genes are TRBV19 and TRBJ1-2; unclear D gene. From germline, CDR1 is LNHDA and CDR2 SQIVND (reference sequence). The CDR3 runs to 10 residues. V was cut by 3 bases and J by 7 bases, with 3 bases left in between. The CDR3 sequence is CASSMGGYTF. For the CDR3, the DNA is TGTGCCAGTAGTATGGGTGGCTACACCTTC. Drawing the rest from reference TRBV19 and TRBJ1-2, the complete variable domain is DGGITQSPKYLFRKEGQNVTLSCEQNLNHDAMYWYRQDPGQGLRLIYYSQIVNDFQKGDIAEGYSVSREKKESFPLTVTSAQKNPTAFYLCASSMGGYTFGSGTRLTVV.

The chain joins TRBV7-9 to TRBJ2-5; no clear D gene. The J call may be incorrect, as the DNA end agrees better with TRBJ2-7. Germline CDR1 is SEHNR and CDR2 is FQNEAQ (reference sequence). This CDR3 comprises 14 residues. The CDR3 DNA reads TGTGCCAGCAGCTCCCCCGGTGGAGCCTACGAGCAGTACTTC. Protein: CASSSPGGAYEQYF.

V is TRBV28 and J is TRBJ2-7; TRBD2 matches at 14 bases. The CDR3 contains 15 residues. V trimming: 7 bases; J trimming: 5 bases; junction bases outside the gene matches: 7. CDR1 MDHEN and CDR2 SYDVKM come from the germline V gene. The CDR3 sequence: CASTFRLAGGHEQYF. CDR3 DNA sequence: TGTGCCAGCACCTTCCGACTAGCGGGAGGGCACGAGCAGTACTTC.

The chain employs TRBV11-3 and TRBJ1-2; perhaps TRBD1 as D (5 bases). V was clipped by 5 bases and J by 4 bases, with 8 bases between them. Germline V gives CDR1 SGHNT, CDR2 YENEEA. This CDR3 contains 12 residues. The CDR3 spells CASSGTTYGYTF. CDR3 DNA sequence: TGTGCCAGCAGCGGGACCACCTATGGCTACACCTTC.

A single count supports this clone. V is TRBV4-1 and J is TRBJ2-7; D uncertain. There are 14 residues in the CDR3. With 1 base removed from V and 2 bases from J, the gap between germline ends came to 9 bases. Germline V gives CDR1 MGHRA, CDR2 YSYEKL. The CDR3 protein is CASSQGQVPYEQYF. The CDR3 DNA is TGCGCCAGCAGCCAAGGGCAGGTGCCCTACGAGCAGTACTTC.

The chain is built from TRBV7-9 and TRBJ2-7; no definite D call. The length of the CDR3 is 14 residues. V lost 1 base, J lost 1 base, and 8 bases lay in between. The germline V gene has CDR1 SEHNR and CDR2 FQNEAQ (reference sequence). The CDR3 DNA is TGTGCCAGCAGCTTAGGTTATGTATCCTACGAGCAGTACTTC. This gives the protein CASSLGYVSYEQYF.

As DNA, the CDR3 is TGTGCCAGCACCAATACCCCCCGGGGGGGAGGGCCGAGGGAGACCCAGTACTTC. It specifies CASTNTPRGGGPRETQYF. The genes are TRBV9 and TRBJ2-5; 8 positions agree with TRBD2. The V segment lost 6 bases and the J segment 5 bases; nucleotides outside the gene matches: 21. The CDR3 consists of 18 residues. CDR1 and CDR2 (germline): SGDLS, YYNGEE.

This clone turned up a few times. The chain joins TRBV5-1 to TRBJ2-7; D possibly corresponds to TRBD2 (5 bases). Germline loops: CDR1 SGHRS, CDR2 YFSETQ. Deletions cut 0 bases from V and 5 bases from J, with 6 bases between. The CDR3 loop spans 12 amino acids. CDR3 sequence reads: CASSLAGDEQYF. CDR3 sequence (DNA): TGCGCCAGCAGCTTGGCCGGGGACGAGCAGTACTTC.

The V call is TRBV9, the J call TRBJ2-5; 13 bases line up with TRBD2. Germline V gene sequence: CDR1 SGDLS, CDR2 YYNGEE. J gave up 5 bases and V 4 bases, and 5 bases lay outside the gene matches. This CDR3 region has 15 residues. Here the CDR3 reads CASSPLAGGGETQYF. The CDR3 DNA sequence: TGTGCCAGCAGCCCACTAGCGGGAGGGGGGGAGACCCAGTACTTC.

V usage is TRBV7-8 and J usage is TRBJ1-4; D is unclear. V lost 5 bases to trimming and J lost 6 bases, with 16 bases between them. Germline assignment: CDR1 SGHVS and CDR2 FQNEAQ. This CDR3 region has 15 residues. The CDR3 coding sequence is TGTGCCAGCAGCCACGTCGGAGGGCTATATGAAAAACTGTTTTTT. It specifies CASSHVGGLYEKLFF.

The CDR3 DNA reads TGTGCCACACCGGTGACGGGGTCGAACACTGAAGCTTTCTTT. Amino acid sequence: CATPVTGSNTEAFF. This sequence joins TRBV6-1 and TRBJ1-1; D not resolved. Trimming left V 10 bases short and J 1 base short, with 16 bases between. Germline CDR1 and CDR2: MNHNS and SASEGT. The CDR3 length is 14 residues.

This chain links TRBV27 with TRBJ2-7; TRBD2 aligns across 10 bases. This CDR3 has 16 residues. Germline assignment: CDR1 MNHEY and CDR2 SMNVEV (reference sequence). Unmatched junction bases numbered 8, after V lost 5 bases and J lost 1 base. CDR3 residues: CASSPLATSGSYEQYF. CDR3 DNA sequence: TGTGCCAGCAGTCCTCTCGCGACTAGCGGGTCCTACGAGCAGTACTTC.

The chain carries TRBV18 and TRBJ2-5; D not resolved. Looked up from germline, CDR1 is KGHSH and CDR2 is LQKENI. V lost 5 bases to trimming and J lost 2 bases, with 3 bases between them. This CDR3 comprises 11 residues. This CDR3 is CASSSQETQYF. The CDR3 DNA sequence: TGTGCCAGCTCATCACAAGAGACCCAGTACTTC.

The chain combines TRBV19 with TRBJ2-7; TRBD1 aligns across 7 bases. The germline V gene has CDR1 LNHDA and CDR2 SQIVND (reference sequence). Germline trimming cut 7 bases from V and 2 bases from J; bases unmatched to any gene: 8. The CDR3 totals 14 residues. The CDR3 region has the DNA TGTGCCAGTAAAAAGGACAGGACCGCCTACGAGCAGTACTTC. It codes for CASKKDRTAYEQYF.

In its sample, this clone was seen once. This chain links TRBV7-3 with TRBJ2-2; D not resolved. Looked up from germline, CDR1 is SGHTA and CDR2 is FQGTGA. The CDR3 is made up of 18 amino acids. The V end was cut by 1 base, the J end by 0 bases, with 15 bases between. In DNA, the CDR3 is TGTGCCAGCAGCTTAAATCGGGTGGAGCCCACGAACACCGGGGAGCTGTTTTTT. Its protein product is CASSLNRVEPTNTGELFF. The full variable domain, with the rest looked up from reference TRBV7-3 and TRBJ2-2, is GAGVSQTPSNKVTEKGKYVELRCDPISGHTALYWYRQSLGQGPEFLIYFQGTGAADDSGLPNDRFFAVRPEGSVSTLKIQRTERGDSAVYLCASSLNRVEPTNTGELFFGEGSRLTVL.

The V call is TRBV28, the J call TRBJ1-2; D gene unclear. This CDR3 contains 15 residues. Germline-derived CDR1 and CDR2 are MDHEN and SYDVKM. Trimming removed 5 bases at V and 1 base at J, with 14 bases between. The chain's CDR3 is CASSREGLFNYGYTF. As DNA, the CDR3 is TGTGCCAGCAGTCGTGAGGGATTGTTTAACTATGGCTACACCTTC.

The V call is TRBV5-1, the J call TRBJ1-2; 8 positions agree with TRBD1. The CDR3 contains 14 residues. Germline assignment: CDR1 SGHRS and CDR2 YFSETQ. With V trimmed by 2 bases and J by 8 bases, 8 bases remained unmatched. The DNA of the CDR3 is TGCGCCAGCAGCTTACCAGGGGGCGATGAAGGCTACACCTTC. Translated, it gives CASSLPGGDEGYTF.

The chain uses TRBV18 and TRBJ2-1; D may be TRBD1 or TRBD2 (5 bases each). The germline CDR1 and CDR2 sequences are KGHSH and LQKENI. The germline V and J ends were trimmed by 3 bases and 10 bases, with 16 bases remaining between them. The CDR3 extends over 14 amino acids. In nucleotides, the CDR3 is TGTGCCAGCTCACCCCTATCCCGGGGCTGGGAGCAGTTCTTC. As protein: CASSPLSRGWEQFF.

There are a few counts of this clone. This chain joins TRBV7-9 and TRBJ2-4, with TRBD1 matching over 8 bases. The trim removed 5 bases at V and 1 base at J, leaving 13 bases unmatched. The CDR3 totals 18 residues. Germline V lookup: CDR1 SEHNR, CDR2 FQNEAQ (reference sequence). CDR3 protein: CASSTLHGQGAAKNIQYF. CDR3 DNA: TGTGCCAGCAGCACACTGCACGGCCAGGGGGCTGCCAAAAACATTCAGTACTTC.